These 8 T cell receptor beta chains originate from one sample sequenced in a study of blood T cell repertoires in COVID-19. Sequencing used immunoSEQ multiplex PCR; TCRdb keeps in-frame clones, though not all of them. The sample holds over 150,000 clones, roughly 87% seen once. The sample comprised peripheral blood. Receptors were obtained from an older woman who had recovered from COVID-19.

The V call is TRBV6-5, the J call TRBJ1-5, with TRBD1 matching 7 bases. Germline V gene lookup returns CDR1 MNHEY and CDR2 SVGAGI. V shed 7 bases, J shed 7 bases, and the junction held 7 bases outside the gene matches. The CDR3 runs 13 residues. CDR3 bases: TGTGCCAGCAACCGGGACAGAAGCCAGCCCCAGCATTTT. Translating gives CASNRDRSQPQHF.

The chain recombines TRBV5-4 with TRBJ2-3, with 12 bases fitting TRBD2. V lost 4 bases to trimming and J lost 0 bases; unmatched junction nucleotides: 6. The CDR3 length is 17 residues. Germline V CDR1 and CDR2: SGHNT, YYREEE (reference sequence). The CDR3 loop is CASSPTSGGSSTDTQYF. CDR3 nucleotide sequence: TGTGCCAGCAGCCCGACTAGCGGGGGCTCTAGCACAGATACGCAGTATTTT.

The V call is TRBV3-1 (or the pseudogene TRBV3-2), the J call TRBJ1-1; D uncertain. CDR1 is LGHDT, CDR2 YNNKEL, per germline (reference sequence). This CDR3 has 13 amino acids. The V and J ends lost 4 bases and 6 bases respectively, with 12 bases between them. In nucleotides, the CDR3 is TGTGCCAGCAGCCCTCGTTCGACTTCTGAAGCTTTCTTT. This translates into CASSPRSTSEAFF.

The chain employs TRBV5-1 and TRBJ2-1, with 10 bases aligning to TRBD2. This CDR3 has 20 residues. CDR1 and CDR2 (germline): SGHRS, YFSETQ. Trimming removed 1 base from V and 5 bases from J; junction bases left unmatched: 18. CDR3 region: CASSLFLFGLAEINNNEQFF. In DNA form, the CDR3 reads TGCGCCAGCAGCTTGTTCTTGTTCGGACTAGCGGAAATAAATAACAATGAGCAGTTCTTC.

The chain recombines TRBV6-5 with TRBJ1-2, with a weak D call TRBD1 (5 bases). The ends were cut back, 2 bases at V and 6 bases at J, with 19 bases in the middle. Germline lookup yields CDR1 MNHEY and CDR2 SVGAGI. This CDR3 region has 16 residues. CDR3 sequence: CASSYNSGGGGDGYTF. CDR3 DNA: TGTGCCAGCAGTTACAACTCGGGGGGAGGAGGGGATGGCTACACCTTC.

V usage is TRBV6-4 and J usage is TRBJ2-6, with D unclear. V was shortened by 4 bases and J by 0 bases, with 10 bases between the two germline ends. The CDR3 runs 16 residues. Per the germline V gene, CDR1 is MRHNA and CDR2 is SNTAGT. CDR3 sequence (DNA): TGTGCCAGCAGTGTCAACAGCCTCTCTGGGGCCAACGTCCTGACTTTC. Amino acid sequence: CASSVNSLSGANVLTF.

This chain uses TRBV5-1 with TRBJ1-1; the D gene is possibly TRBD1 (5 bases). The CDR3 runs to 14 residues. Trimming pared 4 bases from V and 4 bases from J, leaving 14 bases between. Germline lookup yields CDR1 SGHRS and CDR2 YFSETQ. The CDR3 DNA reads TGCGCCAGCAGCCAAGGGGCAGGGCCCACTGAAGCTTTCTTT. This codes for CASSQGAGPTEAFF.

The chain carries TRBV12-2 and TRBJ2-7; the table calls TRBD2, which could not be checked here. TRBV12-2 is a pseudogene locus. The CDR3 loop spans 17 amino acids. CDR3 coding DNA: TGTGCAAGTCGCTTACCGACGAAAGGTGAGGGGAGGAGCGAGCAGTACTTC. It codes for CASRLPTKGEGRSEQYF.